This T cell receptor beta chain appears in the sequencing data of a study of CD8+CD57+ T cells in acquired aplastic anemia. About the research overall: Sorted cells (CD4+ and CD8+) yielded DNA amounts that averaged approximately 3.1 ug.

All patients picked for sequencing had shown, by flow cytometry, an expansion of CD8+CD57+ cells. With no exception, the patients had severe acquired aplastic anemia. Receipt of therapy had not occurred in any patient by the time of blood sampling. TCR beta VDJ and CDR3 profiles were obtained from a genomic DNA template. TCRdb re-called the reads with MiXCR, one entry per CDR3 protein. The table has 150,000 to 200,000 distinct CDR3 sequences, roughly 48% seen once. Sequencing was done on a sample of sorted CD4+, CD8+, or CD8+CD57+ T cells (not recorded which) from PBMCs. The origin of this receptor is a human donor with aplastic anemia.

In nucleotides, the CDR3 is TGTGCCAGCAGCATGGCGGAGACCCAGTACTTC. Translated: CASSMAETQYF. V usage is TRBV12-3 or TRBV12-4 and J usage is TRBJ2-5; D uncertain. CDR3 length: 11 residues. V lost 6 bases and J 5 bases, leaving 7 bases between the germline ends.